The T cell receptor beta chain under discussion was sequenced for a study of blood T cells in healthy people across ages. Findings of the study overall: Aged donors had fewer naive CD4+ cells and lower diversity than long-lived donors.

As to this clonotype: What it binds is unknown.

Aged about 6 to 90, donors were systemically healthy Caucasians from Russia. Germline V CDR1 and CDR2: SEHNR, FQNEAQ (reference sequence). V was pared by 7 bases and J by 6 bases, with 14 bases between. The length of the CDR3 is 13 residues. Together with a sample-barcoded 5' primer, a J-beta primer mix was included in a second PCR lasting about 6 to 11 cycles. MiXCR was run by TCRdb on the 5' RACE reads, yielding one entry per CDR3 protein. There are some 940,000 distinct CDR3 sequences in the sample; approximately 32% occur only once, and approximately 10% lies in the top ten. These data also featured in a second study, about T cells of mothers and their children. That work adds: Nine systemically healthy Caucasian donors: three mothers, six children. Reads obtained per mother exceeded 8.5 million TCR beta CDR3 reads, with roughly 3 million obtained per child.

The TCR sequence derives from a woman in her 40s in good health. This sequence joins TRBV7-9 and TRBJ2-3, with a tentative D call TRBD1 (6 bases). Specimen: blood. As DNA, the CDR3 is TGTGCCAGCATCCACAGGGTCTGGGATACGCAGTATTTT. This translates into CASIHRVWDTQYF.